This T cell receptor beta chain is drawn from a study of T cells after yellow fever vaccination. Regarding the study as a whole: Post-booster samples contained most primary-vaccination clones (approximately 97% CD4, 70% to 90% CD8).

Remarks on this clonotype: The antigen is unknown.

TCRdb fed the 5' RACE reads into MiXCR, producing one record per CDR3 protein. The sample includes a few hundred thousand distinct CDR3 sequences, 17% of them seen just once. Specimen: PBMCs, collected about 5 days after the first yellow fever vaccination. The receptor's source is a man aged 18 to 30 who received the YFV17D yellow fever vaccine.

The CDR3 protein is CSARDLGVPSSTDTQYF. CDR3 in DNA: TGCAGTGCTAGAGATCTCGGCGTACCCTCTAGCACAGATACGCAGTATTTT. V and J are TRBV20-1 and TRBJ2-3, with no clear D. Trimming took 0 bases from V and 0 from J, leaving 16 bases between them. CDR3 length: 17 amino acids. The germline gives CDR1 DFQATT, CDR2 SNEGSKA (reference sequence).